One and the same sample provided the 3 T cell receptor beta chains below, sequenced in a study of T cells after yellow fever vaccination. TCRdb processed the 5' RACE reads anew with MiXCR; each CDR3 protein has one entry. The sample includes 55,000 or so distinct CDR3 sequences, less than 8.5% seen only once; the top ten take 20% to 25%. The sample was CD8+ T cells not binding an NS4B(214-222) dextramer, sorted from PBMCs, taken roughly 45 days after the first yellow fever vaccination. Receptors were obtained from a man between 18 and 29 years old who received the YFV17D yellow fever vaccine.

There are many counts of this clonotype. This chain links TRBV12-3 or TRBV12-4 with TRBJ1-2, with D uncertain. The CDR3 covers 11 residues. V dropped 6 bases and J dropped 4 bases, with 6 bases sitting between them. The CDR3 sequence is CASRAGYGYTF. The CDR3 DNA sequence: TGTGCCAGCAGGGCCGGCTATGGCTACACCTTC.

The chain recombines TRBV6-1 with TRBJ1-1, with TRBD1 as a possible D gene (5 bases). This CDR3 is 13 amino acids long. Germline V gene lookup returns CDR1 MNHNS and CDR2 SASEGT. Trimming shortened V by 5 bases and J by 3 bases, and 10 bases separated the two germline ends. CDR3 bases: TGTGCCAGCAGTAGAATAGGGGACACTGAAGCTTTCTTT. Encoded protein: CASSRIGDTEAFF.

This clonotype was counted between two and nine times. V is TRBV19 and J is TRBJ1-2; D unresolved. The germline gives CDR1 LNHDA, CDR2 SQIVND (reference sequence). V gave up 3 bases and J gave up 0 bases, with 11 bases separating them. The CDR3 is made up of 15 amino acids. CDR3 DNA sequence: TGTGCCAGTAGTATCTCAGGATCAGCTAACTATGGCTACACCTTC. Translated, it gives CASSISGSANYGYTF.